The sequence of this T cell receptor beta chain was determined in a study of OX40 agonist ivuxolimab in advanced cancers. This clone was recorded a few times. The V end was cut by 3 bases, the J end by 4 bases, with 13 bases between. Germline V gives CDR1 SGHRS, CDR2 YFSETQ. The CDR3 has 14 residues. Only in-frame clones appear in the TCRdb table, and some are missing; sequencing was by immunoSEQ multiplex PCR. The sample carries around 80,000 clones, around nine tenths recorded once. V usage is TRBV5-1 and J usage is TRBJ1-2; weak D call: TRBD1 (6 bases). The source material was CD4+ or CD8+ T cells sorted from blood, sampled in a trial of the OX40 agonist ivuxolimab. This receptor was obtained from an adult with an advanced solid tumor such as melanoma, head and neck, liver or kidney cancer. DNA of the CDR3: TGCGCCAGCAGCTCGGGGGGGGCCCCCTATGGCTACACCTTC. This gives the protein CASSSGGAPYGYTF.